This TCR beta chain came from a study of CD8 T cells in ankylosing spondylitis. General study points: Matched ankylosing spondylitis synovial fluid reportedly contained a significantly enriched population of disease-linked clones. There was a TCR beta motif, made of several highly homologous variants, that appeared characteristic of ankylosing spondylitis blood. Earlier literature documents some of the motif variants in reactive arthritis synovial fluid and blood. Clones that were linked to disease were CD8+ and were relatively rare in peripheral blood.

CDR1 and CDR2 from the germline V gene are SGHRS and YFSETQ. CDR3 size: 14 residues. The V gene end was trimmed by 5 bases and the J gene end by 2 bases; junction bases not matched to a gene: 6. This clonotype was detected only a few times. Its antigen is currently unknown. Library preparation for TCR beta used quantitative 5'-RACE with molecular barcodes. TCRdb re-called the 5' RACE reads through MiXCR, storing one row per CDR3 protein. Of some 700,000 distinct CDR3 sequences detected, 15% to 20% appear once; the ten largest clones hold 19%. The chain couples TRBV5-1 to TRBJ1-1; 7 nucleotides align to TRBD1. The sample comprised blood, either unsorted or a sorted T cell fraction (not recorded which). The clonotype comes from a male donor with ankylosing spondylitis. CDR3 coding DNA: TGCGCCAGCAGAGAGGGGGCACTTAACACTGAAGCTTTCTTT. Amino acids: CASREGALNTEAFF.